These 6 T cell receptor beta chains were all obtained from the same sample, sequenced in a study of lymphopenia after photon versus proton radiotherapy. The assay was immunoSEQ multiplex PCR, and TCRdb's table has in-frame clones only and misses some. The sample shows roughly 49,000 clones, roughly nine tenths of them seen only once. The source material was peripheral blood, sampled from a patient treated with photon-based radiotherapy. The receptors come from a middle-aged woman with cholangiocarcinoma.

This sequence joins TRBV19 and TRBJ1-2; 7 bases are a match to TRBD1. The germline V gene encodes CDR1 LNHDA and CDR2 SQIVND (reference sequence). The junction had 9 bases not matched to a gene; V was cut back by 6 bases and J by 8 bases. The CDR3 totals 13 residues. CDR3 amino acids: CASSITGAGGYTF. The CDR3 nucleotides read TGTGCCAGTAGCATAACAGGGGCCGGGGGCTACACCTTC.

This chain joins TRBV5-6 and TRBJ2-4; D gene uncertain. Deletions cut 2 bases from V and 5 bases from J, with 11 bases between. This CDR3 has 14 amino acids. The germline gives CDR1 SGHDT, CDR2 YYEEEE. CDR3 sequence reads: CASSFPPLENIQYF. The CDR3 DNA is TGTGCCAGCAGCTTCCCCCCTTTGGAAAACATTCAGTACTTC.

The CDR3 spells CASRNSGGRTDTQYF. As DNA, the CDR3 is TGCGCCAGCAGGAATAGCGGGGGGCGCACAGATACGCAGTATTTT. This chain uses TRBV5-1 with TRBJ2-3; 10 bases line up with TRBD2. CDR3 length equals 15 residues. Per the germline V gene, CDR1 is SGHRS and CDR2 is YFSETQ. Unmatched junction bases numbered 4, after V lost 5 bases and J lost 1 base.

The chain combines TRBV21-1 with TRBJ2-7; the D call in the table, TRBD2, was not verified against the DNA. TRBV21-1 is a pseudogene segment. CDR3 length: 15 amino acids. This CDR3 reads CASSSIGESSYEQYF. Written as DNA, the CDR3 is TGTGCCAGCAGTTCGATTGGAGAATCCTCCTACGAGCAGTACTTC.

The V and J genes are TRBV4-3 and TRBJ2-5; 7 nucleotides align to TRBD2. Trimming took 2 bases from V and 2 from J; bases not matched to a gene: 11. Germline V CDR1 and CDR2: LGHNA, YSLEER. This CDR3 region has 17 residues. The CDR3 is CASSQLAGERQQETQYF. CDR3 nucleotide sequence: TGCGCCAGCAGCCAACTGGCGGGAGAACGTCAGCAAGAGACCCAGTACTTC.

The CDR3 DNA reads as TGTGCCAGCAGCCGATTCACAGGGGGCCCTAGCACAGATACGCAGTATTTT. It translates to CASSRFTGGPSTDTQYF. The rearrangement joins TRBV7-9 to TRBJ2-3; 9 nucleotides agree with TRBD1. CDR1 is SEHNR and CDR2 is FQNEAQ in the germline V gene (reference sequence). V gave up 5 bases and J gave up 0 bases; unmatched junction bases: 9. CDR3 length: 17 amino acids.